Sequencing of this T cell receptor (beta chain) was carried out in a study of CD8 T cells in ankylosing spondylitis. CDR1 and CDR2 from the germline V gene are MNHNS and SASEGT. The CDR3 is 16 amino acids. The J segment lost 5 bases and the V segment lost 8 bases, leaving 12 bases of the junction unmatched. A quantitative 5'-RACE method, one with molecular barcodes, was used to make TCR beta libraries. In TCRdb, the 5' RACE reads were re-called with MiXCR into one record per CDR3 protein. Among hundreds of thousands of distinct CDR3 sequences, roughly a tenth were seen once, and the ten largest hold 21%. Broader study findings: The clones that were linked to disease were reported to be significantly enriched in matched synovial fluid samples from ankylosing spondylitis patients. Apparently characteristic of ankylosing spondylitis blood was a TCR beta motif (fewer than ten highly homologous variants). CD8+ disease-linked clones were present at relatively low frequencies in blood.

This clonotype was detected only a few times. As yet, its antigen is unknown. V usage is TRBV6-1 and J usage is TRBJ1-5, with 10 bases matching TRBD1. The specimen was blood, either unsorted or a sorted T cell fraction (not recorded which). The receptor comes from a male donor with ankylosing spondylitis or in good health (not recorded which). CDR3 nucleotides: TGTGCCAGCGGAGGGTGGGGACAGGGGCCCCATCAGCCCCAGCATTTT. This codes for CASGGWGQGPHQPQHF.